This TCR beta chain was identified in a study of blood T cell repertoires in COVID-19. This clone was observed a handful of times. Measured with immunoSEQ multiplex PCR; TCRdb has only the in-frame clones, and not every one. The sample has 150,000 to 200,000 clones; around 79% are singletons. All recovered Cohort 3 donors got two negative PCRs, got clearance, or saw symptom resolution. The CDR3 totals 13 residues. V shed 6 bases and J shed 6 bases, with 14 bases lying between them. Looked up from germline, CDR1 is MDHEN and CDR2 is SYDVKM. What was sequenced was PBMCs or T cells enriched from blood (not recorded which). The sequence was collected from a man aged 45-65 years who had recovered from COVID-19. This rearrangement joins TRBV28 to TRBJ1-1, with D uncertain. CDR3 region: CASSLDRGPEAFF. DNA of the CDR3: TGTGCCAGCAGCCTTGACCGCGGGCCTGAAGCTTTCTTT.